These 4 T cell receptor beta chains share one sample of origin, sequenced in a study of blood T cells in healthy people across ages. Primed by a sample-barcoded 5' primer and a J-beta primer mix, a second PCR proceeded for roughly 6 to 12 cycles. TCRdb passed the 5' RACE reads through MiXCR, listing each CDR3 protein once. The table includes 650,000 to 800,000 distinct CDR3 sequences, roughly 44% detected once. Sequenced: blood. Receptors were obtained from a man in his 60s in good health.

This clonotype was detected only a few times. The chain uses TRBV10-3 and TRBJ2-1; 7 positions match TRBD1. With V trimmed by 8 bases and J by 0 bases, 1 base remained unmatched. Germline V lookup: CDR1 ENHRY, CDR2 SYGVKD. The CDR3 has 13 residues. The CDR3 region is CAIGQVSYNEQFF. CDR3 DNA: TGTGCCATCGGACAGGTCTCCTACAATGAGCAGTTCTTC.

The table lists this clonotype with a few counts. The V call is TRBV7-2, the J call TRBJ1-4; 9 bases map to TRBD1. The CDR3 has 15 amino acids. The V segment lost 4 bases and the J segment 8 bases; nucleotides outside the gene matches: 8. Germline V gene lookup returns CDR1 SGHTA and CDR2 FQGNSA. The CDR3 loop is CASSSTGGGGEKLFF. The DNA for the CDR3 is TGTGCCAGCAGCTCAACAGGGGGCGGGGGAGAAAAACTGTTTTTT.

V and J are TRBV6-2 or TRBV6-3 and TRBJ2-7; TRBD1 matches 9 bases. Trimming at V came to 6 bases and at J to 3 bases, leaving 6 bases not matched to a gene. This CDR3 region has 14 residues. Germline V gene sequence: CDR1 MNHEY, CDR2 SVGEGT. CDR3 amino acids: CASSTQDRGYEQYF. The CDR3 nucleotides read TGTGCCAGCAGCACGCAGGACAGGGGCTACGAGCAGTACTTC.

V usage is TRBV29-1 and J usage is TRBJ2-7; weak D call: TRBD2 (6 bases). The CDR3 spans 15 residues. Germline CDR1 and CDR2: SQVTM and ANQGSEA. The V gene lost 4 bases and the J gene lost 3 bases, with 19 bases spanning the gap. The CDR3 sequence: CSVAGTQILNYEQYF. The CDR3 DNA reads as TGCAGCGTTGCCGGGACTCAGATCCTTAACTACGAGCAGTACTTC.